The clone carrying this T cell receptor beta chain was detected once. Its antigen is unidentified. The PCR contained 60 Vbeta and 13 Jbeta primers. Sequencing used immunoSEQ multiplex PCR; TCRdb keeps in-frame clones, though not all of them. Of about 120,000 clones in the sample, approximately 79% are singletons; the top ten hold around 2%. These data originate in a study of cytomegalovirus exposure and HLA in healthy donors. Study-level findings and limits: In a later analysis, at a false discovery rate of 0.05, 16,951 TCR beta sequences matched HLA alleles. In an earlier analysis, in roughly 580 donors, most V segments appeared productive either ~87% or ~30% of the time.

This CDR3 is built from 17 residues. Trimming at V came to 2 bases and at J to 4 bases, leaving 11 bases not matched to a gene. Looked up from germline, CDR1 is SGHAT and CDR2 is FQNNGV. This chain links TRBV11-2 with TRBJ1-1; 9 positions agree with TRBD1. This TCR derives from a man aged 25 to 40 in good health and CMV-seronegative. Sequences were obtained from PBMCs. The CDR3 nucleotides are TGTGCCAGCAGCTTAAGGCCCTCCGACAGGGGGAGCACTGAAGCTTTCTTT. It is translated as CASSLRPSDRGSTEAFF.